This TCR beta chain appears in the sequencing data of a study of T cell responses to AZD1222 COVID-19 vaccine. Some clones are missing from TCRdb's copy, which holds only in-frame ones; the method was immunoSEQ multiplex PCR. The table shows 140,000 or so clones, with just over 85% occurring only once. The CDR3 contains 13 residues. CDR1 is SQVTM and CDR2 is ANQGSEA in the germline V gene. The V and J ends lost 6 bases and 1 base respectively, with 12 bases between them. This sequence originates from an adult who received the AZD1222 COVID-19 vaccine. The sample in question was peripheral blood, obtained 28 days after the second AZD1222 dose. The chain employs TRBV29-1 and TRBJ1-1; tentative D call: TRBD1 (5 bases). CDR3 loop: CSVKGNWNTEAFF. CDR3 nucleotides: TGCAGCGTGAAGGGGAATTGGAACACTGAAGCTTTCTTT.